These 29 T cell receptor beta chains were sequenced from one sample in a study of OX40 agonist ivuxolimab in advanced cancers. Sequencing was performed with immunoSEQ multiplex PCR; in TCRdb, only in-frame clones are kept and a portion is missing. The profile shows some 90,000 clones, around 87% of them singletons. The specimen comprised CD4+ or CD8+ T cells sorted from blood, sampled in a trial of the OX40 agonist ivuxolimab. Receptors were obtained from an adult with an advanced solid tumor such as melanoma, head and neck, liver or kidney cancer.

This chain uses TRBV9 with TRBJ1-6; no clear D gene. There are 15 residues in the CDR3. Trimming took off 0 bases at V and 3 bases at J, with 7 bases between the two ends. Germline V gene sequence: CDR1 SGDLS, CDR2 YYNGEE. The CDR3 region has the DNA TGTGCCAGCAGCGTAGATCCAGGCTATAATTCACCCCTCCACTTT. Translating gives CASSVDPGYNSPLHF.

This chain links TRBV6-4 with TRBJ1-5; TRBD1 is a possible D gene (6 bases). The germline CDR1 and CDR2 sequences are MRHNA and SNTAGT. The germline V and J ends were trimmed by 3 bases and 6 bases, with 9 bases remaining between them. This CDR3 contains 13 residues. CDR3 sequence reads: CASSEGGVQPQHF. Here the CDR3 DNA reads TGTGCCAGCAGTGAAGGGGGTGTTCAGCCCCAGCATTTT.

This chain links TRBV5-1 with TRBJ1-1; D remains unclear. Germline assignment: CDR1 SGHRS and CDR2 YFSETQ. The V end was cut by 7 bases, the J end by 0 bases, with 13 bases between. The CDR3 has 14 amino acids. The CDR3 nucleotides read TGCGCCAGCGCCCCGGAGCGGCTGAACACTGAAGCTTTCTTT. This gives the protein CASAPERLNTEAFF.

In nucleotides, the CDR3 is TGCGCCAGCCGGGGCTCGAACACCGGGGAGCTGTTTTTT. It translates to CASRGSNTGELFF. The chain joins TRBV10-2 to TRBJ2-2; possibly TRBD1 or TRBD2 for D (5 bases each). Germline lookup yields CDR1 WSHSY and CDR2 SAAADI. The CDR3 runs to 13 residues. V lost 8 bases and J lost 0, with 7 bases in between.

This clone has a single count. The chain carries TRBV9 and TRBJ2-5, with a possible D match to TRBD2 (7 bases). The CDR3 consists of 17 residues. V lost 4 bases to trimming and J lost 5 bases, with 24 bases between them. Germline V gene data show CDR1 as SGDLS and CDR2 as YYNGEE. CDR3 sequence (DNA): TGTGCCAGCAGCCCCAACCACAGAGCCAGGGGAGGGGAGACCCAGTACTTC. This encodes CASSPNHRARGGETQYF.

The V gene is TRBV6-1, the J gene TRBJ1-5, with 8 bases identical to TRBD1. This CDR3 is built from 13 residues. Germline values: CDR1 MNHNS, CDR2 SASEGT. V gave up 6 bases and J gave up 4 bases; unmatched junction bases: 2. The CDR3 nucleotides read TGTGCCAGCAGACGACAGGGGAATCAGCCCCAGCATTTT. The encoded protein is CASRRQGNQPQHF.

The rearrangement links TRBV6-6 to TRBJ2-3, with 9 bases identical to TRBD2. The J segment lost 2 bases and the V segment lost 5 bases, leaving 5 bases of the junction unmatched. CDR1 MNHNY and CDR2 SVGAGI come from the germline V gene (reference sequence). This CDR3 is 15 amino acids long. The DNA of the CDR3 is TGTGCCAGCAGTCGAGCGGGGGGAAACACAGATACGCAGTATTTT. This sequence encodes CASSRAGGNTDTQYF.

This chain links TRBV5-1 with TRBJ1-3; TRBD1 agrees at 7 bases. V lost 4 bases, J lost 6 bases, and 7 bases stayed unmatched. This CDR3 region has 14 residues. From germline, CDR1 is SGHRS and CDR2 YFSETQ. The CDR3 loop reads CASSGQDHENTIYF. In DNA, the CDR3 is TGCGCCAGCAGCGGACAGGACCACGAAAACACCATATATTTT.

The V and J genes are TRBV5-8 and TRBJ1-1; no definite D call. Germline V CDR1 and CDR2: SGHTS, YDEGEE. V was clipped by 4 bases and J by 5 bases, with 18 bases between them. The CDR3 contains 15 residues. CDR3 DNA: TGTGCCAGCAGCATTGGTAGCCGGAGCCCAACTGAAGCTTTCTTT. Protein sequence: CASSIGSRSPTEAFF.

The rearrangement uses TRBV5-4 and TRBJ1-5, with D perhaps TRBD1 (5 bases). Trimming pared 4 bases from V and 7 bases from J, leaving 12 bases between. Germline CDR1 reads SGHNT; CDR2 reads YYREEE (reference sequence). The CDR3 spans 13 residues. The CDR3 coding sequence is TGTGCCAGCAGCAACGGCTGGGGGCAGCCCCAGCATTTT. This encodes CASSNGWGQPQHF.

The J gene is TRBJ1-2, the V gene TRBV14, with D possibly matching TRBD1 (6 bases). The germline V and J ends were trimmed by 1 base and 0 bases, with 18 bases remaining between them. Germline V lookup: CDR1 SGHDN, CDR2 FVKESK. The CDR3 length is 18 residues. The CDR3 nucleotides are TGTGCCAGCAGCCAAGGACTCGGGGGCGCGTGGGCTAACTATGGCTACACCTTC. Translating it yields CASSQGLGGAWANYGYTF. The full variable domain, completed using reference TRBV14 and TRBJ1-2, is EAGVTQFPSHSVIEKGQTVTLRCDPISGHDNLYWYRRVMGKEIKFLLHFVKESKQDESGMPNNRFLAERTGGTYSTLKVQPAELEDSGVYFCASSQGLGGAWANYGYTFGSGTRLTVV.

The V and J genes are TRBV7-2 and TRBJ2-3; the D gene is possibly TRBD2 (5 bases). Per germline, CDR1 SGHTA and CDR2 FQGNSA. V lost 4 bases and J 5 bases, leaving 10 bases between the germline ends. The CDR3 covers 13 residues. The CDR3 DNA is TGTGCCAGCAGCTCCCAACTAGAAGATACGCAGTATTTT. Translating it yields CASSSQLEDTQYF. The full variable domain, its missing parts supplied by reference TRBV7-2 and TRBJ2-3, is GAGVSQSPSNKVTEKGKDVELRCDPISGHTALYWYRQSLGQGLEFLIYFQGNSAPDKSGLPSDRFSAERTGGSVSTLTIQRTQQEDSAVYLCASSSQLEDTQYFGPGTRLTVL.

V is TRBV28 and J is TRBJ1-2; D not certain. Germline V CDR1 and CDR2: MDHEN, SYDVKM. Trimming stripped 3 bases from V and 8 bases from J, with 4 bases between. CDR3 length: 10 residues. CDR3 region: CASSFRGYTF. The CDR3 region has the DNA TGTGCCAGCAGTTTCAGAGGCTACACCTTC.

The rearrangement uses TRBV4-2 and TRBJ2-2, with TRBD1 matching 8 bases. The CDR3 loop spans 15 amino acids. Germline V lookup: CDR1 LGHNA, CDR2 YNFKEQ. The V gene end was trimmed by 6 bases and the J gene end by 5 bases; junction bases not matched to a gene: 8. CDR3 DNA: TGTGCCAGCAGTCTACAGGGGGTGGGTACCGGGGAGCTGTTTTTT. Amino acid sequence: CASSLQGVGTGELFF.

This clone was recorded once. The chain couples TRBV7-9 to TRBJ2-3, with 7 bases matching TRBD2. The V segment lost 8 bases and the J segment 2 bases; nucleotides outside the gene matches: 7. The CDR3 runs 14 residues. Germline CDR1 is SEHNR and CDR2 is FQNEAQ (reference sequence). The CDR3 here is CASRAGVNTDTQYF. The CDR3 nucleotides are TGTGCCAGCCGGGCGGGGGTAAACACAGATACGCAGTATTTT. Together with reference TRBV7-9 and TRBJ2-3, the CDR3 gives the full variable domain: DTGVSQNPRHKITKRGQNVTFRCDPISEHNRLYWYRQTLGQGPEFLTYFQNEAQLEKSRLLSDRFSAERPKGSFSTLEIQRTEQGDSAMYLCASRAGVNTDTQYFGPGTRLTVL.

The chain employs TRBV4-3 and TRBJ2-7; 10 bases are a match to TRBD1. CDR3 length equals 16 residues. J gave up 0 bases and V 3 bases, and 5 bases lay outside the gene matches. Germline V gene data show CDR1 as LGHNA and CDR2 as YSLEER. This chain's CDR3 is CASSQSGTGDSYEQYF. CDR3 nucleotide sequence: TGCGCCAGCAGCCAGTCTGGGACAGGGGACTCCTACGAGCAGTACTTC.

V is TRBV6-5 and J is TRBJ1-2, with 8 bases matching TRBD1. The CDR3 is 12 amino acids. The V segment lost 8 bases and the J segment 4 bases; nucleotides outside the gene matches: 3. Looked up from germline, CDR1 is MNHEY and CDR2 is SVGAGI. The CDR3, as DNA: TGTGCCAGCTACACAGGGGGCTATGGCTACACCTTC. This gives the protein CASYTGGYGYTF.

The chain is built from TRBV11-1 and TRBJ2-3, with 8 bases fitting TRBD2. J was trimmed by 2 bases and V by 3 bases; bases with no gene match: 7. CDR1 and CDR2 from the germline V gene are SGHAT and FQDESV (reference sequence). The CDR3 totals 16 residues. CDR3 sequence (DNA): TGTGCCAGCAGCTTCTCAGCGGGGGTCTCCACAGATACGCAGTATTTT. The encoded protein is CASSFSAGVSTDTQYF.

V is TRBV7-9 and J is TRBJ2-3; D ambiguous. CDR3 length: 14 amino acids. V was pared by 5 bases and J by 4 bases, with 13 bases between. CDR1 is SEHNR and CDR2 is FQNEAQ in the germline V gene (reference sequence). CDR3 DNA: TGTGCCAGCAGCCACCCGTCGGGCCCAGATACGCAGTATTTT. Translating it yields CASSHPSGPDTQYF.

The chain couples TRBV30 to TRBJ2-3; D may be TRBD2 (5 bases). Trimming shortened V by 3 bases and J by 15 bases, and 16 bases separated the two germline ends. The CDR3 covers 11 residues. Germline CDR1 reads GTSNPN; CDR2 reads SVGIG (reference sequence). The CDR3 protein is CAWRSAECLYF. Written as DNA, the CDR3 is TGTGCCTGGAGATCAGCGGAATGCCTATATTTT.

V usage is TRBV30 and J usage is TRBJ1-6; TRBD1 aligns across 11 bases. Per germline, CDR1 GTSNPN and CDR2 SVGIG (reference sequence). CDR3 length equals 16 residues. V lost 0 bases to trimming and J lost 9 bases; unmatched junction nucleotides: 7. The CDR3: CAWSVNLGQGGSPLHF. The CDR3 DNA sequence: TGTGCCTGGAGTGTCAACCTGGGACAGGGGGGTTCACCCCTCCACTTT.

This chain connects TRBV15 to TRBJ1-3; D remains unclear. CDR3 length: 17 residues. In germline, CDR1 is LNHNV, CDR2 YYDKDF (reference sequence). Deletions cut 0 bases from V and 2 bases from J, with 14 bases between. DNA for the CDR3: TGTGCCACCAGCAGAGATGTATGGGTAGCCCCTGGAAACACCATATATTTT. Translating it yields CATSRDVWVAPGNTIYF.

V usage is TRBV6-1 and J usage is TRBJ2-7; 11 nucleotides match TRBD1. The trim removed 5 bases at V and 3 bases at J, leaving 6 bases unmatched. Germline-derived CDR1 and CDR2 are MNHNS and SASEGT. This CDR3 is built from 15 residues. This CDR3 reads CASSNGGTGGYEQYF. The CDR3 nucleotides read TGTGCCAGCAGTAACGGCGGGACAGGGGGCTACGAGCAGTACTTC.

CDR3 sequence (DNA): TGTGCCAGCAGCCCCAGGGACTACGAGCAGTACTTC. Protein sequence: CASSPRDYEQYF. The chain recombines TRBV7-2 with TRBJ2-7, with TRBD1 as a possible D gene (5 bases). Trimming cost V 5 bases and J 3 bases, with 8 bases left between them. CDR3 length equals 12 residues. Germline CDR1 reads SGHTA; CDR2 reads FQGNSA. The full variable domain, in which reference TRBV7-2 and TRBJ2-7 provide the parts outside the CDR3, is GAGVSQSPSNKVTEKGKDVELRCDPISGHTALYWYRQSLGQGLEFLIYFQGNSAPDKSGLPSDRFSAERTGGSVSTLTIQRTQQEDSAVYLCASSPRDYEQYFGPGTRLTVT.

The V gene is TRBV6-4, the J gene TRBJ2-1; D may be TRBD2 (7 bases). Germline V gene data show CDR1 as MRHNA and CDR2 as SNTAGT. Between the trimmed V and J ends, which lost 1 base and 6 bases, there was a span of 13 bases. This CDR3 has 15 residues. The CDR3 coding sequence is TGTGCCAGCAGTGACTGGGGGGGGGCCCGCAATGAGCAGTTCTTC. Its protein product is CASSDWGGARNEQFF.

The gene calls are TRBV4-2 and TRBJ1-2, with 7 positions matching TRBD1. Looked up from germline, CDR1 is LGHNA and CDR2 is YNFKEQ. V shed 0 bases and J 2 bases; nucleotides not matched to a gene: 12. This CDR3 comprises 18 residues. CDR3 region: CASSQDRLQGLSNYGYTF. Written as DNA, the CDR3 is TGTGCCAGCAGCCAAGATAGGTTACAGGGGCTTTCCAACTATGGCTACACCTTC.

The V call is TRBV21-1, the J call TRBJ1-5. TRBV21-1 is classified as a pseudogene. There are 17 residues in the CDR3. The chain's CDR3 is CASSKESMKVSNQPQHF. The CDR3 coding sequence is TGTGCCAGCAGCAAAGAATCGATGAAGGTAAGCAATCAGCCCCAGCATTTT.

This rearrangement joins TRBV18 to TRBJ1-1; tentative D call: TRBD1 (5 bases). CDR3 size: 14 residues. V was cut by 2 bases and J by 5 bases, with 12 bases left in between. The germline V gene encodes CDR1 KGHSH and CDR2 LQKENI. DNA for the CDR3: TGTGCCAGCTCACCAGGAAGGGGTTGGACTGAAGCTTTCTTT. This encodes CASSPGRGWTEAFF.

In DNA form, the CDR3 reads TGTGCCAGCAGCGGAGGGGCAGTAGGAGCTTTCTTT. Protein sequence: CASSGGAVGAFF. The gene calls are TRBV9 and TRBJ1-1, with D maybe TRBD1 (5 bases). The V gene lost 3 bases and the J gene lost 10 bases, with 13 bases spanning the gap. The germline V gene encodes CDR1 SGDLS and CDR2 YYNGEE. The CDR3 contains 12 residues.